This T cell receptor beta chain stems from a study of cytomegalovirus exposure and HLA in healthy donors. The germline V gene encodes CDR1 MDHEN and CDR2 SYDVKM. Between the trimmed V and J ends, which lost 6 bases and 6 bases, there was a span of 12 bases. The CDR3 covers 13 residues. The PCR had 60 Vbeta and 13 Jbeta primers. Assay: immunoSEQ multiplex PCR; the TCRdb copy retains only in-frame clones and omits some. This table holds 250,000 to 350,000 clones, approximately 90% found once. On this clone: Its target is unknown.

Regarding the study as a whole: Previously analyzed data showed that most TCR beta V segments were productive at a frequency of about 90% or about 30%. According to the study, 160 or so TCR beta chains were cytomegalovirus-associated. Follow-up analysis later connected one missense variant in DCLRE1C with trimming of TCR beta V- and J-genes.

V usage is TRBV28 and J usage is TRBJ1-5, with a tentative D call TRBD1 (5 bases). This sequence was found in a man between 40 and 49 years old in good health and CMV-seropositive. Sequenced sample: PBMCs. The CDR3 loop is CASRRGEFQPQHF. In nucleotides, the CDR3 is TGTGCCAGCAGGCGGGGCGAGTTTCAGCCCCAGCATTTT.